One sample yielded the 18 T cell receptor beta chains listed below, sequenced in a study of T-cell reconstitution after alpha-beta-depleted transplantation in children. The antigens these receptors bind are not known. For TCRbeta, the library was prepared with unique molecular identifiers. Using its own MiXCR run on the PCR reads, TCRdb lists one record per CDR3 protein. The sample has a few hundred thousand distinct CDR3 sequences; around 7.1% are singletons. Study results and limitations: T-cell numbers and diversity, one year after transplant, stemmed largely from T cells that were newly produced.

The specimen comprised peripheral blood, sampled 360 days after TCRalphabeta/CD19-depleted stem cell transplant. These receptors came from a female patient aged 2-10 years who had a stem cell transplant for Fanconi anemia, so the T cells may come from the graft donor.

The V and J genes are TRBV2 and TRBJ1-6; D remains ambiguous. CDR1 and CDR2 (germline): SNHLY, FYNNEI. V shed 8 bases and J shed 8 bases, with 16 bases lying between them. The CDR3 sequence is 14 residues long. Written as DNA, the CDR3 is TGTGCCAGCGGGGAAGCAATCCGAGATTCACCCCTCCACTTT. This translates into CASGEAIRDSPLHF.

This clonotype came up many times. J is TRBJ1-2 and V is TRBV5-5, with D possibly TRBD1 on 5 matching bases. This CDR3 is 14 amino acids long. The V end was cut by 2 bases, the J end by 10 bases, with 18 bases between. Germline V CDR1 and CDR2: SGHKS, YYEKEE (reference sequence). This CDR3 reads CASSLRPGKRDYTF. For the CDR3, the DNA is TGTGCCAGCAGCTTACGCCCAGGGAAGAGGGACTACACCTTC.

This clonotype has at least ten counts. The rearrangement links TRBV10-3 to TRBJ2-1; the match to TRBD1 covers 10 bases. Trimming removed 5 bases from V and 8 bases from J; junction bases left unmatched: 12. CDR1 and CDR2 (germline): ENHRY, SYGVKD. The CDR3 has 16 residues. CDR3: CAISSFRDRGGDEQFF. DNA of the CDR3: TGTGCCATCAGTTCCTTCCGGGACAGGGGAGGAGATGAGCAGTTCTTC.

The sample holds a few counts of this clonotype. V gene TRBV20-1 combines with J gene TRBJ1-3; D uncertain. V dropped 7 bases and J dropped 2 bases, with 9 bases sitting between them. This CDR3 spans 12 amino acids. Germline CDR1 and CDR2: DFQATT and SNEGSKA (reference sequence). Here the CDR3 reads CSGRFPGNTIYF. The CDR3 region has the DNA TGCAGTGGGCGGTTTCCTGGAAACACCATATATTTT.

In its sample, this clonotype was seen many times. CDR3 residues: CASSLGVLGSGETQYF. The CDR3 bases are TGTGCCAGCAGCTTAGGTGTACTAGGATCAGGGGAGACCCAGTACTTC. The V gene is TRBV7-2, the J gene TRBJ2-5, with D perhaps being TRBD1 or TRBD2 (5 bases each). Germline V gene lookup returns CDR1 SGHTA and CDR2 FQGNSA. CDR3 length equals 16 residues. Trimming took off 1 base at V and 5 bases at J, with 17 bases between the two ends.

At least ten counts were recorded for this clonotype. J is TRBJ2-7 and V is TRBV2, with D maybe TRBD1 (5 bases). CDR1 and CDR2 from the germline V gene are SNHLY and FYNNEI. Trimming removed 6 bases at V and 12 bases at J, with 9 bases between. The CDR3 is made up of 9 amino acids. The CDR3 region has the DNA TGTGCCAGCAGCCCCCAGGGGTACTTC. This gives the protein CASSPQGYF.

There are a few counts of this clonotype. The J gene is TRBJ1-2, the V gene TRBV4-3; D possibly corresponds to TRBD1 (5 bases). V was clipped by 0 bases and J by 2 bases, with 10 bases between them. Germline assignment: CDR1 LGHNA and CDR2 YSLEER. This CDR3 contains 15 residues. CDR3 residues: CASSQETGQNYGYTF. The DNA for the CDR3 is TGCGCCAGCAGCCAAGAAACAGGACAAAACTATGGCTACACCTTC.

The rearrangement links TRBV7-2 to TRBJ1-2; 8 bases are shared with TRBD1. V was pared by 3 bases and J by 6 bases, with 3 bases of the junction left unmatched. Germline V CDR1 and CDR2: SGHTA, FQGNSA. There are 13 residues in the CDR3. CDR3 in amino acids: CASSFRGLDGYTF. The CDR3 nucleotides are TGTGCCAGCAGCTTCAGGGGGCTGGATGGCTACACCTTC. The full variable domain, in which reference TRBV7-2 and TRBJ1-2 provide the parts outside the CDR3, is GAGVSQSPSNKVTEKGKDVELRCDPISGHTALYWYRQSLGQGLEFLIYFQGNSAPDKSGLPSDRFSAERTGGSVSTLTIQRTQQEDSAVYLCASSFRGLDGYTFGSGTRLTVV.

With respect to this clonotype: This may be a read error: a much more frequent sequence differs by one nucleotide. The missing conserved phenylalanine or tryptophan at the end of this CDR3 makes a read error likely. J is TRBJ2-6 and V is TRBV6-1; D not resolved. The CDR3 contains 14 residues. With 7 bases removed from V and 4 bases from J, the gap between germline ends came to 11 bases. Germline V gives CDR1 MNHNS, CDR2 SASEGT. This CDR3 reads CASTTSFGANVLTL. The CDR3 coding sequence is TGTGCCAGCACAACGAGTTTCGGGGCCAACGTCCTGACTCTC.

This clonotype has at least ten counts. J is TRBJ2-7 and V is TRBV15; D not certain. Trimming took off 0 bases at V and 0 bases at J, with 9 bases between the two ends. The V gene's germline CDR1 is LNHNV and CDR2 YYDKDF (reference sequence). This CDR3 spans 15 amino acids. CDR3 bases: TGTGCCACCAGCAGAGATACCGGGTTCTCCTACGAGCAGTACTTC. Its protein product is CATSRDTGFSYEQYF.

V gene TRBV18 combines with J gene TRBJ1-5; D is undetermined. This CDR3 comprises 13 residues. Trimming left V 5 bases short and J 4 bases short, with 9 bases between. Germline CDR1 KGHSH, CDR2 LQKENI. The DNA of the CDR3 is TGTGCCAGCTCAATAGCAACTAATCAGCCCCAGCATTTT. Amino acid sequence: CASSIATNQPQHF.

The chain links TRBV10-3 to TRBJ2-7, with 9 nucleotides matching TRBD1. The germline gives CDR1 ENHRY, CDR2 SYGVKD. The V gene end was trimmed by 2 bases and the J gene end by 5 bases; junction bases not matched to a gene: 1. The CDR3 is 13 amino acids. Written as DNA, the CDR3 is TGTGCCATCAGTGAGGGACAGGGGAACGAGCAGTACGTC. Protein sequence: CAISEGQGNEQYV.

This clonotype was picked up a small number of times. The chain uses TRBV28 and TRBJ1-2, with TRBD1 matching over 8 bases. V lost 5 bases, J lost 8 bases, and 4 bases stayed unmatched. The CDR3 contains 12 residues. Germline values: CDR1 MDHEN, CDR2 SYDVKM. The CDR3 DNA follows: TGTGCCAGCAGTCAGGGGGCCGTAGGCTACACCTTC. Its translation is CASSQGAVGYTF.

Only a few counts were recorded for this clonotype. The chain recombines TRBV5-1 with TRBJ1-6; D not resolved. V was cut by 4 bases and J by 7 bases, with 6 bases left in between. The CDR3 runs to 12 residues. The germline V gene encodes CDR1 SGHRS and CDR2 YFSETQ. The CDR3 DNA follows: TGCGCCAGCAGCGGCCTAAATTCACCCCTCCACTTT. It codes for CASSGLNSPLHF.

This clonotype turned up a few times. This chain connects TRBV7-8 to TRBJ2-7; 9 bases are a match to TRBD2. The CDR3 has 14 amino acids. The V gene's germline CDR1 is SGHVS and CDR2 FQNEAQ. V trimming: 4 bases; J trimming: 7 bases; junction bases outside the gene matches: 8. CDR3 loop: CASSWILAGQEQYF. The CDR3, as DNA: TGTGCCAGCAGCTGGATCCTAGCGGGGCAAGAGCAGTACTTC.

This clonotype was found many times. V and J are TRBV20-1 and TRBJ2-7; 9 bases map to TRBD1. The CDR3 extends over 14 amino acids. CDR1 is DFQATT and CDR2 is SNEGSKA in the germline V gene (reference sequence). The J segment lost 2 bases and the V segment lost 5 bases, leaving 7 bases of the junction unmatched. CDR3 nucleotide sequence: TGCAGTGCTGGGGGGACAGGGAAGACCTACGAGCAGTACTTC. It translates to CSAGGTGKTYEQYF.

This clonotype was observed many times. Here the CDR3 DNA reads TGCAGTGCTAGCGCCAGCCTCCTGATTTACGAGCAGTACTTC. The encoded protein is CSASASLLIYEQYF. The chain links TRBV20-1 to TRBJ2-7; no clear D. V was shortened by 3 bases and J by 4 bases, with 16 bases between the two germline ends. The CDR3 consists of 14 residues. Germline V gene sequence: CDR1 DFQATT, CDR2 SNEGSKA (reference sequence).

The table lists this clonotype with many counts. The gene calls are TRBV7-9 and TRBJ2-1, with 7 positions matching TRBD1. Germline V gene sequence: CDR1 SEHNR, CDR2 FQNEAQ (reference sequence). Trimming cost V 4 bases and J 6 bases; bases outside gene matches: 12. The CDR3 runs 16 residues. The CDR3 region has the DNA TGTGCCAGCAGCTCTCCTTTGGGACAGAGTTTCAATGAGCAGTTCTTC. Protein: CASSSPLGQSFNEQFF. The full variable domain, completed using reference TRBV7-9 and TRBJ2-1, is DTGVSQNPRHKITKRGQNVTFRCDPISEHNRLYWYRQTLGQGPEFLTYFQNEAQLEKSRLLSDRFSAERPKGSFSTLEIQRTEQGDSAMYLCASSSPLGQSFNEQFFGPGTRLTVL.